The 28 T cell receptor beta chains reported below all come from one sample, sequenced in a study of CD8+ T cells in alopecia areata. As for treatment: oral pan-JAK inhibitor, 5-10 mg twice daily. RNA, once extracted, was reverse transcribed into cDNA for use as the sequencing template. The method was immunoSEQ multiplex PCR; TCRdb's version includes in-frame clones alone and lacks a portion of them. The table shows 130,000 or so clones, with approximately 60% occurring only once. The sequencing used CD4+ T cells sorted from blood, collected at week 4, from a patient treated with tofacitinib. The source of these receptors is a human donor with alopecia areata.

This chain uses TRBV4-3 with TRBJ1-2; a possible D gene is TRBD1 (5 bases). In germline, CDR1 is LGHNA, CDR2 YSLEER. This CDR3 region has 15 residues. Trimming shortened V by 0 bases and J by 4 bases, and 12 bases separated the two germline ends. CDR3 sequence reads: CASSQDHPDTYGYTF. In DNA form, the CDR3 reads TGCGCCAGCAGCCAAGATCATCCGGACACCTATGGCTACACCTTC.

This rearrangement joins TRBV5-4 to TRBJ1-1, with D hard to call. This CDR3 region has 13 residues. V dropped 4 bases and J dropped 6 bases, with 13 bases sitting between them. CDR1 and CDR2 (germline): SGHNT, YYREEE (reference sequence). CDR3 DNA: TGTGCCAGCAGCCCACAGCCTGGGGCTGAAGCTTTCTTT. It yields the protein CASSPQPGAEAFF.

This clone has more than one count but fewer than ten. This rearrangement joins TRBV29-1 to TRBJ2-3; D is undetermined. The CDR3 contains 12 residues. V was cut by 5 bases and J by 2 bases, with 8 bases left in between. CDR1 SQVTM and CDR2 ANQGSEA come from the germline V gene. CDR3 protein: CSVRGFTDTQYF. The CDR3 nucleotides are TGCAGCGTTCGAGGATTCACAGATACGCAGTATTTT.

This chain uses TRBV29-1 with TRBJ1-4; a possible D gene is TRBD1 (5 bases). CDR1 and CDR2 from the germline V gene are SQVTM and ANQGSEA. V lost 4 bases and J lost 8, with 14 bases in between. CDR3 length equals 13 residues. The CDR3 bases are TGCAGCGTTGTTAGCGGGGGGACCGAAAAACTGTTTTTT. It encodes CSVVSGGTEKLFF.

This chain uses TRBV2 with TRBJ2-2; TRBD2 agrees at 13 bases. The trim removed 5 bases at V and 0 bases at J, leaving 9 bases unmatched. Germline-derived CDR1 and CDR2 are SNHLY and FYNNEI. The CDR3 has 19 amino acids. The CDR3 DNA sequence: TGTGCCAGCAGTAAAATAAGGACTAGCGGGGGCGCGAACACCGGGGAGCTGTTTTTT. It is translated as CASSKIRTSGGANTGELFF.

This clone was found a few times. The V call is TRBV7-2, the J call TRBJ2-3; TRBD2 matches 8 bases. The germline CDR1 and CDR2 sequences are SGHTA and FQGNSA. This CDR3 region has 17 residues. V shed 1 base and J 4 bases; nucleotides not matched to a gene: 10. Here the CDR3 reads CASSLGSRLAGADTQYF. As DNA, the CDR3 is TGTGCCAGCAGCTTAGGAAGTAGGCTAGCGGGCGCAGATACGCAGTATTTT.

The chain links TRBV18 to TRBJ1-6; TRBD1 agrees at 9 bases. This CDR3 contains 15 residues. CDR1 is KGHSH, CDR2 LQKENI, per germline. With V trimmed by 2 bases and J by 10 bases, 6 bases remained unmatched. This chain's CDR3 is CASSPKDRGESPLHF. Written as DNA, the CDR3 is TGTGCCAGCTCACCAAAGGACAGGGGAGAATCACCCCTCCACTTT.

This clone was detected only a few times. The chain links TRBV4-3 to TRBJ1-2; D perhaps matches TRBD1 (6 bases). This CDR3 spans 14 amino acids. CDR1 is LGHNA, CDR2 YSLEER, per germline. Trimming took 0 bases from V and 6 from J, leaving 11 bases between them. The CDR3 spells CASSQETGSHGYTF. The DNA of the CDR3 is TGCGCCAGCAGCCAAGAAACAGGGTCCCATGGCTACACCTTC.

V is TRBV9 and J is TRBJ1-2; possible D gene TRBD1, 5 bases. Trimming pared 0 bases from V and 2 bases from J, leaving 8 bases between. CDR1 and CDR2 (germline): SGDLS, YYNGEE. The CDR3 loop spans 14 amino acids. The CDR3 loop reads CASSVAGQNYGYTF. The CDR3 bases are TGTGCCAGCAGCGTAGCAGGACAAAACTATGGCTACACCTTC.

In its sample, this clone was seen many times. The chain couples TRBV7-2 to TRBJ1-2, with D hard to call. Germline assignment: CDR1 SGHTA and CDR2 FQGNSA. CDR3 length: 13 amino acids. V lost 5 bases to trimming and J lost 6 bases, with 13 bases between them. This CDR3 is CASSPRPSDGYTF. The CDR3 coding sequence is TGTGCCAGCAGCCCTCGACCAAGTGATGGCTACACCTTC.

The J gene is TRBJ2-5, the V gene TRBV5-4, with D unresolved. The CDR3 sequence is 13 residues long. Per germline, CDR1 SGHNT and CDR2 YYREEE (reference sequence). The ends were cut back, 1 base at V and 4 bases at J, with 8 bases in the middle. CDR3 sequence reads: CASSLPSGETQYF. The CDR3 region has the DNA TGTGCCAGCAGCTTGCCCTCGGGAGAGACCCAGTACTTC.

CDR3 region: CASSRVPEEQYF. In DNA, the CDR3 is TGTGCCAGTAGCCGCGTCCCTGAAGAGCAGTACTTC. The J gene is TRBJ2-7, the V gene TRBV19; D is unresolved. Germline V gene lookup returns CDR1 LNHDA and CDR2 SQIVND (reference sequence). This CDR3 comprises 12 residues. V was trimmed by 6 bases and J by 7 bases, leaving 13 bases between them.

This chain links TRBV30 with TRBJ2-5; no firm D call. Looked up from germline, CDR1 is GTSNPN and CDR2 is SVGIG (reference sequence). Trimming took off 5 bases at V and 5 bases at J, with 15 bases between the two ends. The CDR3 has 13 amino acids. The CDR3 sequence is CAWAASNRETQYF. CDR3 DNA sequence: TGTGCCTGGGCGGCCTCTAACCGTGAGACCCAGTACTTC.

The chain joins TRBV30 to TRBJ1-1; D uncertain. The CDR3 loop spans 14 amino acids. CDR1 and CDR2 from the germline V gene are GTSNPN and SVGIG (reference sequence). The V and J ends lost 3 bases and 1 base respectively, with 12 bases between them. The CDR3 nucleotides read TGTGCCTGGAGCCCCAAGACACAGAACACTGAAGCTTTCTTT. Protein sequence: CAWSPKTQNTEAFF.

The table lists this clone with a few counts. J is TRBJ1-3 and V is TRBV5-6; D perhaps matches TRBD1 (5 bases). Germline V CDR1 and CDR2: SGHDT, YYEEEE. The CDR3 length is 15 residues. V was clipped by 1 base and J by 2 bases, with 10 bases between them. The chain's CDR3 is CASSLQGAAGNTIYF. The CDR3 DNA is TGTGCCAGCAGCTTGCAGGGAGCTGCTGGAAACACCATATATTTT.

The V gene is TRBV29-1, the J gene TRBJ2-3; D tentatively fits TRBD1 or TRBD2 (5 bases each). The V gene's germline CDR1 is SQVTM and CDR2 ANQGSEA. The CDR3 has 13 amino acids. Between the trimmed V and J ends, which lost 5 bases and 1 base, there was a span of 10 bases. The CDR3 here is CSVIPGRTDTQYF. CDR3 nucleotides: TGCAGCGTTATCCCGGGGCGCACAGATACGCAGTATTTT.

The gene calls are TRBV7-9 and TRBJ1-5, with 9 bases that match TRBD1. The germline CDR1 and CDR2 sequences are SEHNR and FQNEAQ (reference sequence). The length of the CDR3 is 16 residues. The ends lost 2 bases at V and 4 bases at J; junction bases unmatched: 6. The CDR3 here is CASSLLGQGGNQPQHF. CDR3 in DNA: TGTGCCAGCAGCTTATTGGGACAGGGAGGGAATCAGCCCCAGCATTTT.

CDR3 loop: CASSRDRVASGANVLTF. DNA for the CDR3: TGTGCCAGCAGCCGGGACAGGGTGGCCTCTGGGGCCAACGTCCTGACTTTC. The chain has TRBV28 and TRBJ2-6; 9 positions match TRBD1. Germline V gene lookup returns CDR1 MDHEN and CDR2 SYDVKM. With 6 bases clipped from V and 0 bases from J, the junction kept 6 bases outside the gene matches. CDR3 length: 17 amino acids.

The genes are TRBV5-6 and TRBJ1-5; TRBD1 matches 8 bases. The junction had 13 bases not matched to a gene; V was cut back by 4 bases and J by 1 base. CDR1 is SGHDT, CDR2 YYEEEE, per germline. The CDR3 has 18 amino acids. The CDR3 region is CASSRAGQGIWSNQPQHF. CDR3 nucleotides: TGTGCCAGCAGCCGGGCTGGACAGGGCATTTGGAGCAATCAGCCCCAGCATTTT.

V is TRBV2 and J is TRBJ2-2; TRBD1 is a possible D gene (5 bases). Trimming removed 2 bases at V and 3 bases at J, with 10 bases between. In germline, CDR1 is SNHLY, CDR2 FYNNEI. The length of the CDR3 is 15 residues. CDR3 in amino acids: CASSERQGHTGELFF. The CDR3 DNA reads TGTGCCAGCAGTGAAAGGCAGGGTCACACCGGGGAGCTGTTTTTT.

The J gene is TRBJ1-5, the V gene TRBV5-1, with TRBD1 identical over 7 bases. Germline CDR1 reads SGHRS; CDR2 reads YFSETQ. J lost 2 bases, V lost 0 bases, and 2 bases had no gene match. The CDR3 contains 15 residues. The DNA for the CDR3 is TGCGCCAGCAGCTTGGGGACAGGAGGCAATCAGCCCCAGCATTTT. Its protein is CASSLGTGGNQPQHF.

This clone showed up just once. The chain carries TRBV15 and TRBJ1-4; TRBD1 aligns across 7 bases. The CDR3 loop spans 15 amino acids. Germline V gene lookup returns CDR1 LNHNV and CDR2 YYDKDF (reference sequence). With 0 bases clipped from V and 8 bases from J, the junction kept 6 bases outside the gene matches. The CDR3 protein is CATSREYRGSEKLFF. The CDR3 nucleotides read TGTGCCACCAGCAGAGAGTACAGGGGTAGCGAAAAACTGTTTTTT.

The sample holds a few counts of this clone. The chain joins TRBV29-1 to TRBJ2-3; D is unclear. Trimming took off 3 bases at V and 2 bases at J, with 12 bases between the two ends. The germline CDR1 and CDR2 sequences are SQVTM and ANQGSEA. This CDR3 is built from 14 residues. The CDR3: CSVDTVSLTDTQYF. The CDR3 nucleotides are TGCAGCGTTGATACTGTCAGCCTCACAGATACGCAGTATTTT.

The gene calls are TRBV5-1 and TRBJ2-3; 11 bases fit TRBD1. The V and J ends lost 4 bases and 5 bases, in that order; junction bases with no gene match: 3. Germline V gene data show CDR1 as SGHRS and CDR2 as YFSETQ. The CDR3 sequence is 14 residues long. CDR3 sequence: CASSTGQGGDTQYF. The CDR3 DNA is TGCGCCAGCAGCACGGGACAGGGGGGAGATACGCAGTATTTT.

The genes are TRBV19 and TRBJ1-2; D perhaps matches TRBD1 (6 bases). CDR1 and CDR2 (germline): LNHDA, SQIVND (reference sequence). V was cut by 4 bases and J by 4 bases, with 7 bases left in between. This CDR3 has 12 residues. This chain's CDR3 is CASSNRVYGYTF. The CDR3 region has the DNA TGTGCCAGTAGTAACAGGGTCTATGGCTACACCTTC. The variable domain in full, completed from reference TRBV19 and TRBJ1-2, reads DGGITQSPKYLFRKEGQNVTLSCEQNLNHDAMYWYRQDPGQGLRLIYYSQIVNDFQKGDIAEGYSVSREKKESFPLTVTSAQKNPTAFYLCASSNRVYGYTFGSGTRLTVV.

The rearrangement uses TRBV10-3 and TRBJ2-1; TRBD1 aligns across 8 bases. Germline V gives CDR1 ENHRY, CDR2 SYGVKD. The CDR3 sequence is 16 residues long. With V trimmed by 4 bases and J by 0 bases, 5 bases remained unmatched. CDR3 protein: CAISATGGYSYNEQFF. CDR3 bases: TGTGCCATCAGTGCAACAGGGGGATACTCCTACAATGAGCAGTTCTTC.

V gene TRBV28 combines with J gene TRBJ1-2; D is ambiguous. From germline, CDR1 is MDHEN and CDR2 SYDVKM. The ends were cut back, 6 bases at V and 6 bases at J, with 11 bases in the middle. The CDR3 is 12 amino acids. The CDR3 nucleotides read TGTGCCAGCAGGGTTAGGGTCGATGGCTACACCTTC. It translates to CASRVRVDGYTF.

The chain is built from TRBV6-6 and TRBJ2-2; 10 positions agree with TRBD2. The trim removed 5 bases at V and 4 bases at J, leaving 7 bases unmatched. Germline assignment: CDR1 MNHNY and CDR2 SVGAGI (reference sequence). The CDR3 loop spans 16 amino acids. In nucleotides, the CDR3 is TGTGCCAGCAGTCAAAGCGGGAGGGGGGGCACCGGGGAGCTGTTTTTT. Encoded protein: CASSQSGRGGTGELFF.